The T cell receptor (beta chain) described here comes from a study of blood T cell repertoires in COVID-19. Germline loops: CDR1 SGHRS, CDR2 YFSETQ. This CDR3 has 19 residues. Trimming cost V 0 bases and J 2 bases; bases outside gene matches: 9. Authors' processing steps: Nucleated cell number was recorded as an estimate derived from reference gene primer amplification. The assay was immunoSEQ multiplex PCR, and TCRdb's table has in-frame clones only and misses some. V, J and clone size are those of that table, while D and trimming were read from the DNA. In the table there are tens of thousands of clones, roughly 80% of which are singletons.

Sequencing input: peripheral blood. This chain links TRBV5-1 with TRBJ2-1; 12 bases line up with TRBD2. This clonotype was sampled from a man in his 70s with acute or convalescent COVID-19. CDR3 nucleotides: TGCGCCAGCAGCTTGGATCCTAGCGGGAGGGATGGAACCTACAATGAGCAGTTCTTC. Translated: CASSLDPSGRDGTYNEQFF.